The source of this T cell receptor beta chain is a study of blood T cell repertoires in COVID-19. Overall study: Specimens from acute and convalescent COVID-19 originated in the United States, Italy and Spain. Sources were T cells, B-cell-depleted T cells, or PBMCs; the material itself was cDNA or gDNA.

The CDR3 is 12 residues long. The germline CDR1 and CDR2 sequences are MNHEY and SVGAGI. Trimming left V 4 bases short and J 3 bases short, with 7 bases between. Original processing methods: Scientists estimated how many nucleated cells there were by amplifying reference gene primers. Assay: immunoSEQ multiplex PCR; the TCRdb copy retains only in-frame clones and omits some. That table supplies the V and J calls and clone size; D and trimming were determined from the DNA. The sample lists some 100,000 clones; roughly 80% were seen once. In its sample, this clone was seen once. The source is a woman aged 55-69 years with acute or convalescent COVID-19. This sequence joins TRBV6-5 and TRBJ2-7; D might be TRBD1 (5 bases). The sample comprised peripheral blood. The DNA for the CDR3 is TGTGCCAGCAGTTCGACAGTCTACGAGCAGTACTTC. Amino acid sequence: CASSSTVYEQYF.